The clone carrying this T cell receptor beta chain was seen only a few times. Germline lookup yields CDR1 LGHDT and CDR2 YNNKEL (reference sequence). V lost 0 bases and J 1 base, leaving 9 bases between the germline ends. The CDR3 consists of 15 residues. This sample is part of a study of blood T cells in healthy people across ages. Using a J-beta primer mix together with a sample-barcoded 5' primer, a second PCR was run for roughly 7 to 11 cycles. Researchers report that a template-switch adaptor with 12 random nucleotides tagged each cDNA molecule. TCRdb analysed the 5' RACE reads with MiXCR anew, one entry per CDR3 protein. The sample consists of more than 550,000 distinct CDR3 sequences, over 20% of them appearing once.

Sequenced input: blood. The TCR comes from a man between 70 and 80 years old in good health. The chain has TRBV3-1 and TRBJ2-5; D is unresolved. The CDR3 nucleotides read TGTGCCAGCAGCCAAGATCTGGCTTTCCAAGAGACCCAGTACTTC. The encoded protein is CASSQDLAFQETQYF.